This T cell receptor beta chain was profiled in a study of blood T cell repertoires in COVID-19. Original analysis: Reference gene primer amplification gave estimated nucleated cell counts. Sequencing used immunoSEQ multiplex PCR; TCRdb keeps in-frame clones, though not all of them. Clone size and the V and J calls come from that table; the DNA yielded D and trimming. The data hold about 130,000 clones, with about 91% observed a single time. The sequence came from a man between 45 and 60 years old with acute or convalescent COVID-19. Sequenced material: peripheral blood.

CDR3 sequence reads: CAWSRGDNQPQHF. As DNA, the CDR3 is TGTGCCTGGAGTAGAGGAGATAATCAGCCCCAGCATTTT. This sequence joins TRBV30 and TRBJ1-5; no firm D call. This CDR3 has 13 amino acids. CDR1 GTSNPN and CDR2 SVGIG come from the germline V gene (reference sequence). Between the trimmed V and J ends, which lost 2 bases and 4 bases, there was a span of 9 bases.